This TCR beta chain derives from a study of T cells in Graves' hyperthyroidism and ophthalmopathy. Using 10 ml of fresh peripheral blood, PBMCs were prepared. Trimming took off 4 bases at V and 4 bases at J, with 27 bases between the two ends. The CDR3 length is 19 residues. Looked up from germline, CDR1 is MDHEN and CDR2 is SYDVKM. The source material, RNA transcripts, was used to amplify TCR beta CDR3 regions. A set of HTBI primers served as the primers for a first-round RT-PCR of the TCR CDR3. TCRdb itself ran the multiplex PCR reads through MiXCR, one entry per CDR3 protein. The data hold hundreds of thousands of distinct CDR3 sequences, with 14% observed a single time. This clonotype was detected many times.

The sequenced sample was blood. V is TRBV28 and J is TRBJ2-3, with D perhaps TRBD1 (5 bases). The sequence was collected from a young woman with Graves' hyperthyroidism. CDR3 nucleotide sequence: TGTGCCAGCAGTTCATATCCCCCACCGACAGTCCGGCATGCAGATACGCAGTATTTT. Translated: CASSSYPPPTVRHADTQYF.